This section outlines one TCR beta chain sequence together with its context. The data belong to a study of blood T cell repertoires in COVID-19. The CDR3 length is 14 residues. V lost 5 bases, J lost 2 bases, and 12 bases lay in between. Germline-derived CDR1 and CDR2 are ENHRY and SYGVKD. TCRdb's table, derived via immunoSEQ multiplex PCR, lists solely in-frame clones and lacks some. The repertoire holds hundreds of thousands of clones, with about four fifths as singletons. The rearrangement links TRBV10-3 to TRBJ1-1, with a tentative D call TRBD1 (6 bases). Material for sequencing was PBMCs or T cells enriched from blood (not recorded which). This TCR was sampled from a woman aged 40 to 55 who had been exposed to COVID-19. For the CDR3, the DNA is TGTGCCATCAGTACACAGGGAACTAACACTGAAGCTTTCTTT. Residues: CAISTQGTNTEAFF.